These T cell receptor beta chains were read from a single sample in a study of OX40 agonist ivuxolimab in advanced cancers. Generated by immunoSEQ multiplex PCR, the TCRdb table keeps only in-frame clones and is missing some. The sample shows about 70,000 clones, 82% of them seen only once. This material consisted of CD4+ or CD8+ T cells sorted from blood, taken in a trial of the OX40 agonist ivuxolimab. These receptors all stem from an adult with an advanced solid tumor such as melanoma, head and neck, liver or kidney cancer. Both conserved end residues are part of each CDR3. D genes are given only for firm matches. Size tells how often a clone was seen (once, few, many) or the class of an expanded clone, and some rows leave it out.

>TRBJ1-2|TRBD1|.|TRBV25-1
CASSESTGSGYTF
TGTGCCAGCAGTGAATCGACAGGGAGTGGCTACACCTTC
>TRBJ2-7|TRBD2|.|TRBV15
CATSIETSGSYEQYF
TGTGCCACCAGCATAGAGACTAGCGGCTCCTACGAGCAGTACTTC
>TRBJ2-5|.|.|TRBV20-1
CSSIPQETQYF
TGCAGCTCCATCCCCCAAGAGACCCAGTACTTC
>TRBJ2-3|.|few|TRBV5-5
CASSWAGRTDTQYF
TGTGCCAGCAGCTGGGCAGGGCGCACAGATACGCAGTATTTT
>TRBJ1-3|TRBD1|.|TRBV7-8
CASSSNGQADTIYF
TGTGCCAGCAGCTCAAACGGACAGGCGGACACCATATATTTT
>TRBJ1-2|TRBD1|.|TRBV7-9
CASSGRQGGEDYGYTF
TGTGCCAGCAGCGGAAGACAGGGGGGAGAGGACTATGGCTACACCTTC
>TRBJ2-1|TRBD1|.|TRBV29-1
CSSRGTGENEQFF
TGCAGCTCTCGGGGTACAGGGGAAAATGAGCAGTTCTTC
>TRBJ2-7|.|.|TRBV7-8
CASSFRLSYEQYF
TGTGCCAGCAGCTTCCGACTATCCTACGAGCAGTACTTC
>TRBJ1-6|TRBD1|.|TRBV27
CASTETGVYSPLHF
TGTGCCAGCACCGAGACAGGGGTTTATTCACCCCTCCACTTT
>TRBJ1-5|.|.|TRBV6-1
CASSEQDQPQHF
TGTGCCAGCAGCGAGCAAGATCAGCCCCAGCATTTT
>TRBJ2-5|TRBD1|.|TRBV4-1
CASSQGQGGRETQYF
TGCGCCAGCAGCCAAGGACAGGGGGGACGAGAGACCCAGTACTTC
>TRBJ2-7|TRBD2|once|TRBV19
CASSSKDLWRGGSYEQYF
TGTGCCAGTAGTTCGAAAGACTTGTGGCGGGGGGGCTCCTACGAGCAGTACTTC
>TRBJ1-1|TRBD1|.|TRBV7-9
CASSRGPGETEAFF
TGTGCCAGCAGCAGGGGGCCAGGGGAGACTGAAGCTTTCTTT
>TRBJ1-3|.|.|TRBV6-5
CASSAYAGNTIYF
TGTGCCAGCAGTGCGTATGCCGGAAACACCATATATTTT
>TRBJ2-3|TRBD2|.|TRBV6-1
CASIAGLAGTDTQYF
TGTGCCAGCATCGCCGGACTAGCGGGCACAGATACGCAGTATTTT
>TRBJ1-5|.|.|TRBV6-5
CASSYSRNNQPQHF
TGTGCCAGCAGTTACTCGCGTAACAATCAGCCCCAGCATTTT
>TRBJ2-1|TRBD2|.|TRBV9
CASSVDSGGARQFF
TGTGCCAGCAGCGTCGACAGCGGGGGGGCCCGGCAGTTCTTC
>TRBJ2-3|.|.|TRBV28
CASSLGGAGTDTQYF
TGTGCCAGCAGTTTGGGGGGGGCGGGCACAGATACGCAGTATTTT
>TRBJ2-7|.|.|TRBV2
CASRPRLQGGEQYF
TGTGCCAGCAGGCCCCGCCTACAGGGAGGCGAGCAGTACTTC
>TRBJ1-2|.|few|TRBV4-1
CASSQVYNYHGYTF
TGCGCCAGCAGCCAAGTGTATAATTATCATGGCTACACCTTC
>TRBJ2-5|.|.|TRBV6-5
CASSYNAQETQYF
TGTGCCAGCAGTTATAACGCCCAAGAGACCCAGTACTTC
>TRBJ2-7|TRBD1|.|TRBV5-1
CASNRDSSYEQYF
TGCGCCAGCAACCGGGACAGCTCCTACGAGCAGTACTTC
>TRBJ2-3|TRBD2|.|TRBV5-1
CASSLGLAGADTQYF
TGCGCCAGCAGCTTGGGACTAGCGGGAGCCGATACGCAGTATTTT
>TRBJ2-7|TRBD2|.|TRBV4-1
CASSASNLAVTYEQYF
TGCGCCAGCAGCGCAAGTAACCTAGCGGTGACCTACGAGCAGTACTTC
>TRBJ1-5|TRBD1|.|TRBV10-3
CAISSDRGLNQPQHF
TGTGCCATCAGTTCCGACAGGGGGCTGAATCAGCCCCAGCATTTT
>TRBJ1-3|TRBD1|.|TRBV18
CASSPWDSVGRNTIYF
TGTGCCAGCTCACCGTGGGACAGTGTGGGTCGAAACACCATATATTTT
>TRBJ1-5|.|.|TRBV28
CASSSHTEGNQPQHF
TGTGCCAGCAGTTCCCATACAGAGGGCAATCAGCCCCAGCATTTT
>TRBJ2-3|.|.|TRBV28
CASSFPGPPRDTQYF
TGTGCCAGCAGTTTCCCGGGGCCCCCCAGAGATACGCAGTATTTT
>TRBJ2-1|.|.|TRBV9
CASSVAAGVGYNEQFF
TGTGCCAGCAGCGTAGCTGCAGGGGTAGGGTACAATGAGCAGTTCTTC
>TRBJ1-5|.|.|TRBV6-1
CASSGAGQPQHF
TGTGCCAGCAGTGGGGCCGGGCAGCCCCAGCATTTT
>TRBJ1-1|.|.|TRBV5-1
CASSLGGTGAEAFF
TGCGCCAGCAGCTTGGGAGGGACGGGGGCTGAAGCTTTCTTT
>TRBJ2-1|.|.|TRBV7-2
CASSLDLDNEQFF
TGTGCCAGCAGCTTAGACCTGGACAATGAGCAGTTCTTC
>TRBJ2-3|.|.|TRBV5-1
CASSLAQKADTQYF
TGCGCCAGCAGCTTGGCCCAAAAGGCGGATACGCAGTATTTT
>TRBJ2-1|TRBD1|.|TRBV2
CAGGGTGIYNEQFF
TGTGCCGGGGGCGGGACAGGGATTTACAATGAGCAGTTCTTC
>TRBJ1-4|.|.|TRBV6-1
CASSERQGGANEKLFF
TGTGCCAGCAGTGAACGGCAGGGTGGTGCTAATGAAAAACTGTTTTTT
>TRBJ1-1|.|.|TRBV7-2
CASSLGPNRETFF
TGTGCCAGCAGCTTAGGGCCGAATAGGGAAACTTTCTTT
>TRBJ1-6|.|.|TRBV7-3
CASSPVRPTSSYNSPLHF
TGTGCCAGCAGCCCCGTCAGACCTACGAGCTCCTATAATTCACCCCTCCACTTT
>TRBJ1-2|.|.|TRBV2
CASSGDGYGYTF
TGTGCCAGCAGTGGTGACGGTTATGGCTACACCTTC
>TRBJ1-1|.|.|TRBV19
CASTPRQNTEAFF
TGTGCCAGTACCCCCAGACAGAACACTGAAGCTTTCTTT
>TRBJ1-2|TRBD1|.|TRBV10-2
CASTRGQGYGYTF
TGCGCCAGCACCCGGGGACAGGGGTATGGCTACACCTTC
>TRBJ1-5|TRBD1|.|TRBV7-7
CASSEDRGRVDQPQHF
TGTGCTAGCAGCGAAGACAGGGGGCGAGTTGACCAGCCCCAGCATTTT
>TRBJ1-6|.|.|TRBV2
CASSGQVNNSPLHF
TGTGCCAGCAGTGGACAGGTCAATAATTCACCCCTCCACTTT
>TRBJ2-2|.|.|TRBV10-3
CAIASTRTLNTGELFF
TGTGCCATCGCGTCTACTCGGACTCTGAACACCGGGGAGCTGTTTTTT
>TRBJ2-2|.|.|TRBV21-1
CASSKAGAGELFF
TGTGCCAGCAGCAAAGCCGGGGCCGGGGAGCTGTTTTTT
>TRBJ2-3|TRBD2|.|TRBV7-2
CASSLERASGNQNTQYF
TGTGCCAGCAGCTTAGAAAGGGCTAGCGGGAATCAGAATACGCAGTATTTT
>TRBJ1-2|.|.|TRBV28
CASSLGGGDGYTF
TGTGCCAGCAGTTTAGGGGGGGGAGATGGCTACACCTTC
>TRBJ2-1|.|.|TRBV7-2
CASSFESGYNEQFF
TGTGCCAGCAGCTTTGAGAGCGGTTACAATGAGCAGTTCTTC
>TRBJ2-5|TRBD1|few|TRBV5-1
CASSDGQGIGETQYF
TGCGCCAGCAGCGACGGACAGGGGATCGGTGAGACCCAGTACTTC
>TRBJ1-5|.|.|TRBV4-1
CASSQAGAGGGNQPQHF
TGCGCCAGCAGCCAGGCGGGGGCGGGGGGTGGCAATCAGCCCCAGCATTTT
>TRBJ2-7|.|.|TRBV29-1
CSVGRVPYEQYF
TGCAGCGTTGGAAGGGTTCCCTACGAGCAGTACTTC
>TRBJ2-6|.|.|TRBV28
CASSSPGRSGANVLTF
TGTGCCAGCAGTTCACCGGGCCGCTCTGGGGCCAACGTCCTGACTTTC
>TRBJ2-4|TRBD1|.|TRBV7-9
CASSLGGQGNIQYF
TGTGCCAGCAGCTTAGGGGGACAGGGGAACATTCAGTACTTC
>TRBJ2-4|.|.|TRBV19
CASSIDRDSFLAKNIQYF
TGTGCCAGTAGTATAGATCGCGACAGTTTCCTAGCCAAAAACATTCAGTACTTC
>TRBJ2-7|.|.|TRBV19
CASPPYEQYF
TGTGCCAGTCCTCCCTACGAGCAGTACTTC
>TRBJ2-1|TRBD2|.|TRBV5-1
CASSLGLAGEADNEQFF
TGCGCCAGCAGCTTGGGACTAGCGGGGGAAGCCGACAATGAGCAGTTCTTC